The clone carrying this T cell receptor beta chain was seen many times. Its target is not known. The data originate from a study of T cell repertoires in cytomegalovirus infection. The CDR3 spans 15 residues. CDR1 is SGHTA, CDR2 FQGNSA, per germline. V was pared by 5 bases and J by 11 bases, with 24 bases between. TCRdb reanalysed the reads using MiXCR and keeps one entry per CDR3 protein. Of fewer than 85,000 distinct CDR3 sequences in the sample, under 5% were seen once. General study results and limits: In two of eight donors, the top clonotype was HLA-C-restricted CMV-specific.

V is TRBV7-2 and J is TRBJ1-1, with a weak D call TRBD1 (5 bases). The source material was PBMCs. This receptor was taken from a human donor in good health (CMV status not recorded). Some clones in this sample may be carry-over from other donors' samples. CDR3 region: CASSEGGGSWGPAFF. For the CDR3, the DNA is TGTGCCAGCAGCGAGGGTGGGGGGTCGTGGGGCCCTGCTTTCTTT.